The next 22 T cell receptor beta chains were all read from a single sample in a study of CD4 T cells in relation to SARS-CoV-2 and coronaviruses. Their specific antigens are unknown. The unexposed donors gave CD4+ T cells in 2011-2018, prior to COVID-19. After about 10 days of culture, CD4+ T cells were isolated. Data came from immunoSEQ multiplex PCR; TCRdb stores just in-frame clones and leaves some out. This sample yields some 19,000 clones, of which around 72% are seen a single time; about 15% belongs to the top ten. Sequences were obtained from CD4+ T cells from PBMCs, cultured in vitro. Receptors originate from a human donor in good health.

The CDR3: CASSPRMAPGAYGYTF. The CDR3 nucleotides are TGTGCCAGCAGCCCTCGGATGGCTCCGGGTGCCTATGGCTACACCTTC. J is TRBJ1-2 and V is TRBV9; D not certain. The CDR3 is 16 amino acids. V was clipped by 4 bases and J by 4 bases, with 20 bases between them. The germline gives CDR1 SGDLS, CDR2 YYNGEE.

This clone has more than one count but fewer than ten. The CDR3 region has the DNA TGTGCCAGTAGTGGGGGACAGGCATCCTACGAGCAGTACTTC. It translates to CASSGGQASYEQYF. The genes are TRBV19 and TRBJ2-7; 8 bases line up with TRBD1. The CDR3 is made up of 14 amino acids. The V segment lost 5 bases and the J segment 1 base; nucleotides outside the gene matches: 4. Germline-derived CDR1 and CDR2 are LNHDA and SQIVND (reference sequence).

This rearrangement joins TRBV9 to TRBJ2-2; no firm D call. There are 12 residues in the CDR3. The ends were cut back, 4 bases at V and 3 bases at J, with 4 bases in the middle. From germline, CDR1 is SGDLS and CDR2 YYNGEE. The CDR3 DNA reads TGTGCCAGCAGCCCCCACACCGGGGAGCTGTTTTTT. Encoded protein: CASSPHTGELFF. The full variable domain, in which reference TRBV9 and TRBJ2-2 provide the parts outside the CDR3, is DSGVTQTPKHLITATGQRVTLRCSPRSGDLSVYWYQQSLDQGLQFLIQYYNGEERAKGNILERFSAQQFPDLHSELNLSSLELGDSALYFCASSPHTGELFFGEGSRLTVL.

V is TRBV11-2 and J is TRBJ1-2; 7 bases map to TRBD1. The trim removed 5 bases at V and 4 bases at J, leaving 1 base unmatched. The CDR3 contains 12 residues. The germline CDR1 and CDR2 sequences are SGHAT and FQNNGV. Here the CDR3 reads CASSTGAYGYTF. CDR3 coding DNA: TGTGCCAGCAGCACAGGGGCCTATGGCTACACCTTC.

This sequence joins TRBV14 and TRBJ2-2; D is perhaps TRBD1 (5 bases). V lost 3 bases and J lost 2, with 19 bases in between. CDR3 length: 18 amino acids. CDR1 and CDR2 (germline): SGHDN, FVKESK. CDR3 in amino acids: CASSQHRTAGLNTGELFF. The CDR3 coding sequence is TGTGCCAGCAGCCAGCACCGAACGGCAGGGCTAAACACCGGGGAGCTGTTTTTT.

The chain has TRBV6-5 and TRBJ1-1; tentative D call: TRBD1 (5 bases). Trimming took 5 bases from V and 1 from J, leaving 14 bases between them. Germline values: CDR1 MNHEY, CDR2 SVGAGI. The CDR3 length is 15 residues. This CDR3 reads CASSLRGAGNTEAFF. The CDR3, as DNA: TGTGCCAGCAGTCTCCGAGGGGCCGGGAACACTGAAGCTTTCTTT.

The rearrangement links TRBV6-1 to TRBJ1-5; no firm D call. The CDR3 has 18 residues. V gave up 1 base and J gave up 0 bases, with 16 bases separating them. Germline V gene lookup returns CDR1 MNHNS and CDR2 SASEGT. CDR3 sequence reads: CASSEGPPSPYSNQPQHF. DNA of the CDR3: TGTGCCAGCAGTGAAGGCCCCCCTTCCCCCTATAGCAATCAGCCCCAGCATTTT.

This rearrangement joins TRBV7-9 to TRBJ2-1, with 8 bases matching TRBD1. V lost 2 bases to trimming and J lost 4 bases; unmatched junction nucleotides: 13. The CDR3 runs to 18 residues. Germline loops: CDR1 SEHNR, CDR2 FQNEAQ (reference sequence). The CDR3 coding sequence is TGTGCCAGCAGCTTATTTTCTGGTTTGACAGGGGTATACAATGAGCAGTTCTTC. Amino acids: CASSLFSGLTGVYNEQFF.

This rearrangement joins TRBV28 to TRBJ1-5; D gene unclear. V was pared by 8 bases and J by 2 bases, with 13 bases between. This CDR3 is 14 amino acids long. Per the germline V gene, CDR1 is MDHEN and CDR2 is SYDVKM. In DNA form, the CDR3 reads TGTGCCAGCTCCCATCCATGGGGCAATCAGCCCCAGCATTTT. Protein sequence: CASSHPWGNQPQHF.

This clone was observed a few times. The chain carries TRBV6-1 and TRBJ2-7; D uncertain. V lost 3 bases and J lost 5, with 11 bases in between. Germline V CDR1 and CDR2: MNHNS, SASEGT. This CDR3 has 13 residues. The CDR3 DNA sequence: TGTGCCAGCAGTGACAGGTTCATACACGAGCAGTACTTC. The encoded protein is CASSDRFIHEQYF.

The chain has TRBV28 and TRBJ2-7; 10 positions match TRBD2. V was pared by 6 bases and J by 5 bases, with 10 bases of the junction left unmatched. The CDR3 consists of 15 residues. CDR1 MDHEN and CDR2 SYDVKM come from the germline V gene. In DNA, the CDR3 is TGTGCCAGCAGGGGGCGGGCTAGCGGGAGCCACGAGCAGTACTTC. This encodes CASRGRASGSHEQYF.

The V and J genes are TRBV11-2 and TRBJ2-3; TRBD2 matches 11 bases. The CDR3 sequence is 17 residues long. Germline V gives CDR1 SGHAT, CDR2 FQNNGV. Trimming cost V 5 bases and J 3 bases; bases outside gene matches: 10. The CDR3: CASSARPTSGETDTQYF. The CDR3 DNA reads as TGTGCCAGCAGCGCACGACCGACTAGCGGGGAGACAGATACGCAGTATTTT.

The chain uses TRBV6-4 and TRBJ2-6; no firm D call. V lost 0 bases and J 0 bases, leaving 6 bases between the germline ends. CDR1 is MRHNA, CDR2 SNTAGT, per germline. This CDR3 comprises 16 residues. The CDR3 protein is CASSDSVGSGANVLTF. The CDR3 DNA follows: TGTGCCAGCAGTGACTCGGTCGGCTCTGGGGCCAACGTCCTGACTTTC.

This clone was picked up a small number of times. The chain links TRBV18 to TRBJ1-5; 7 bases map to TRBD1. V trimming: 5 bases; J trimming: 3 bases; junction bases outside the gene matches: 7. The CDR3 length is 15 residues. Germline V gives CDR1 KGHSH, CDR2 LQKENI. The CDR3: CASSTGATTNQPQHF. CDR3 bases: TGTGCCAGCTCAACAGGGGCCACAACCAATCAGCCCCAGCATTTT.

This chain joins TRBV19 and TRBJ2-2; the D is unclear. Germline-derived CDR1 and CDR2 are LNHDA and SQIVND (reference sequence). Trimming took off 2 bases at V and 10 bases at J, with 5 bases between the two ends. The CDR3 runs to 11 residues. In DNA form, the CDR3 reads TGTGCCAGTAGTATAAGTGCGGAGCTGTTTTTT. Translated, it gives CASSISAELFF.

The chain joins TRBV5-4 to TRBJ2-7; 9 bases are shared with TRBD2. The CDR3 covers 18 residues. The J segment lost 2 bases and the V segment lost 6 bases, leaving 18 bases of the junction unmatched. The germline V gene encodes CDR1 SGHNT and CDR2 YYREEE (reference sequence). CDR3 residues: CASTEGAGGLLGTYEQYF. The CDR3 bases are TGTGCCAGCACCGAGGGAGCGGGAGGTTTACTAGGGACCTACGAGCAGTACTTC. The whole variable domain, filled in from reference TRBV5-4 and TRBJ2-7, reads ETGVTQSPTHLIKTRGQQVTLRCSSQSGHNTVSWYQQALGQGPQFIFQYYREEENGRGNFPPRFSGLQFPNYSSELNVNALELDDSALYLCASTEGAGGLLGTYEQYFGPGTRLTVT.

This clone occurred a few times. The chain employs TRBV7-8 and TRBJ1-2; D uncertain. Germline values: CDR1 SGHVS, CDR2 FQNEAQ. The CDR3 is made up of 15 amino acids. The V gene lost 4 bases and the J gene lost 4 bases, with 16 bases spanning the gap. CDR3 in amino acids: CASSWAESALYGYTF. The CDR3, as DNA: TGTGCCAGCAGCTGGGCGGAGTCAGCCCTCTATGGCTACACCTTC.

The V gene is TRBV10-3, the J gene TRBJ2-1, with D perhaps TRBD2 (5 bases). The CDR3 runs 14 residues. In germline, CDR1 is ENHRY, CDR2 SYGVKD. Trimming cost V 10 bases and J 0 bases, with 13 bases left between them. CDR3 region: CASRSGSSYNEQFF. CDR3 in DNA: TGTGCCAGCCGTTCTGGGAGCTCCTACAATGAGCAGTTCTTC.

The chain has TRBV3-1 (or the pseudogene TRBV3-2) and TRBJ2-7; 10 nucleotides agree with TRBD2. The CDR3 covers 14 residues. J was trimmed by 3 bases and V by 6 bases; bases with no gene match: 5. Germline CDR1 LGHDT, CDR2 YNNKEL (reference sequence). The CDR3 nucleotides read TGTGCCAGCAGACCCGGGACTAGCGACTACGAGCAGTACTTC. This translates into CASRPGTSDYEQYF.

The chain combines TRBV28 with TRBJ2-7; D ambiguous. The germline gives CDR1 MDHEN, CDR2 SYDVKM. V shed 3 bases and J shed 6 bases, with 9 bases lying between them. The CDR3 has 12 amino acids. CDR3 in DNA: TGTGCCAGCAGTTTGGTAGGGTTCGAGCAGTACTTC. This codes for CASSLVGFEQYF.

The CDR3, as DNA: TGTGCCAGCAGTGAAGGCAGGGACCATGGCTACACCTTC. As protein: CASSEGRDHGYTF. The chain recombines TRBV6-1 with TRBJ1-2, with D perhaps TRBD1 (5 bases). The CDR3 consists of 13 residues. V gave up 1 base and J gave up 6 bases, with 9 bases separating them. CDR1 is MNHNS, CDR2 SASEGT, per germline.

A few counts support this clone. The chain recombines TRBV7-8 with TRBJ2-7, with 10 bases fitting TRBD1. V lost 5 bases to trimming and J lost 2 bases; unmatched junction nucleotides: 12. This CDR3 contains 17 residues. Germline CDR1 is SGHVS and CDR2 is FQNEAQ. CDR3 nucleotides: TGTGCCAGCAGCCCCAGCGCGGGGGACAGGGGAACCTACGAGCAGTACTTC. It translates to CASSPSAGDRGTYEQYF.